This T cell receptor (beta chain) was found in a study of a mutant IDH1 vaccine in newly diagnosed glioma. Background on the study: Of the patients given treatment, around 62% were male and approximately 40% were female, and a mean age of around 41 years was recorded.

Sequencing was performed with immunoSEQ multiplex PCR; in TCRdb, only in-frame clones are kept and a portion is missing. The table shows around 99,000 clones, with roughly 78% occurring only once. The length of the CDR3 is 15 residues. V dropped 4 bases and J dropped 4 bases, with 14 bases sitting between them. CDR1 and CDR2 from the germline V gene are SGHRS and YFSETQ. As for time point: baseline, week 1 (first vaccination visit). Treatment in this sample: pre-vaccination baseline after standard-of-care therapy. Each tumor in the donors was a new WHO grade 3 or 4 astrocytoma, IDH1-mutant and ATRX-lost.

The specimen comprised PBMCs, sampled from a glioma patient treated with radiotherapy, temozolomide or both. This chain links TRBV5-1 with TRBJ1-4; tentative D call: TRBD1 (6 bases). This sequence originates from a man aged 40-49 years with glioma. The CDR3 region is CASSARDTGNEKLFF. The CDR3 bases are TGCGCCAGCAGCGCCCGGGACACGGGTAATGAAAAACTGTTTTTT.